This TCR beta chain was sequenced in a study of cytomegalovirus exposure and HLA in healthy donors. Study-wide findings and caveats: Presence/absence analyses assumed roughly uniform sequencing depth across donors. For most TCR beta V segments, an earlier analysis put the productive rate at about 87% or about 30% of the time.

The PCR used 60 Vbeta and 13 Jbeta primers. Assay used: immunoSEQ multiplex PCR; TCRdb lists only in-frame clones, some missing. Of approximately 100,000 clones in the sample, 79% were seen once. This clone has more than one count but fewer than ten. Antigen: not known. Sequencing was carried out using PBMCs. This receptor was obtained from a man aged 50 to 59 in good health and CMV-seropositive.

The DNA of the CDR3 is TGTGCCAGCAGCTTGTACGGGAGGGATGAGCAGTTCTTC. It codes for CASSLYGRDEQFF. The chain combines TRBV5-4 with TRBJ2-1; 8 positions match TRBD2. The CDR3 is 13 amino acids. J lost 8 bases, V lost 1 base, and 2 bases had no gene match. CDR1 is SGHNT, CDR2 YYREEE, per germline (reference sequence).